This is a list of T cell receptor beta chains from one sample in a study of blood T cell repertoires in COVID-19. Sequencing was performed with immunoSEQ multiplex PCR; in TCRdb, only in-frame clones are kept and a portion is missing. Found here are hundreds of thousands of clones, around 89% of them singletons; the top ten hold around 2%. The sample was PBMCs or T cells enriched from blood (not recorded which). These receptors were obtained from a woman aged 55-69 years in a cohort exposed to, infected with or recovered from COVID-19 (not recorded which). The CDR3 runs from the conserved cysteine through the conserved F or W. Fields, in order: D gene, V gene, J gene, clone size, CDR3 protein, CDR3 DNA. D genes are given only for firm matches. The size field is filled for only some rows; it gives once, few, many or a size class.

>.|TRBV5-1|TRBJ2-1|.
CASSLVQIGDEQFF
TGCGCCAGCAGCTTGGTCCAAATAGGGGATGAGCAGTTCTTC
>TRBD1|TRBV10-3|TRBJ2-5|.
CAISETDREETQYF
TGTGCCATCAGTGAGACGGACAGGGAAGAGACCCAGTACTTC
>TRBD2|TRBV27|TRBJ2-7|.
CASSLVGLAGVRDLYEQYF
TGTGCCAGCAGTCTAGTGGGACTAGCGGGAGTGCGGGATCTCTACGAGCAGTACTTC
>TRBD1|TRBV7-2|TRBJ1-1|.
CASSTGGDTEAFF
TGTGCCAGCAGCACAGGGGGGGACACTGAAGCTTTCTTT
>.|TRBV4-2|TRBJ2-1|.
CASSQEEGLVDEQFF
TGTGCCAGCAGCCAAGAGGAGGGCCTAGTAGATGAGCAGTTCTTC
>TRBD1|TRBV7-9|TRBJ2-2|.
CASSPKTGQVNTGELFF
TGTGCCAGCAGCCCAAAGACAGGGCAGGTGAACACCGGGGAGCTGTTTTTT
>TRBD1|TRBV27|TRBJ2-2|.
CASKDRVPDTGELFF
TGTGCCAGCAAGGACAGGGTGCCCGACACCGGGGAGCTGTTTTTT
>.|TRBV30|TRBJ2-2|.
CAWRGGPNTGELFF
TGTGCCTGGAGGGGGGGTCCTAACACCGGGGAGCTGTTTTTT
>.|TRBV5-4|TRBJ2-2|.
CASSFGRTGSGELFF
TGTGCCAGCAGCTTCGGCCGCACGGGGTCCGGGGAGCTGTTTTTT
>TRBD1|TRBV5-4|TRBJ1-1|.
CASSPPGDRYTEAFF
TGTGCCAGCAGCCCTCCCGGGGACAGATACACTGAAGCTTTCTTT
>TRBD1|TRBV10-3|TRBJ2-7|.
CAISESQGARYGEQYF
TGTGCCATCAGTGAGTCCCAGGGGGCTCGTTACGGCGAGCAGTACTTC
>.|TRBV27|TRBJ1-2|.
CASSSRQGYGYTF
TGTGCCAGCAGTTCTCGGCAGGGCTATGGCTACACCTTC
>TRBD1|TRBV5-6|TRBJ1-4|.
CASSPGTGVGGEKLFF
TGTGCCAGCAGCCCAGGGACAGGGGTTGGGGGTGAAAAACTGTTTTTT
>TRBD1|TRBV6-6|TRBJ1-1|.
CASSRRPGQGAFEAFF
TGTGCCAGCAGTCGACGGCCCGGACAGGGCGCGTTTGAAGCTTTCTTT
>TRBD2|TRBV2|TRBJ2-1|few
CASSLLLAGYGNEQFF
TGTGCCAGCAGTCTCCTACTAGCGGGATATGGGAATGAGCAGTTCTTC
>TRBD2|TRBV25-1|TRBJ2-4|.
CASSVTSGRNIQYF
TGTGCCAGCAGTGTGACTAGCGGGAGAAACATTCAGTACTTC
>.|TRBV21-1|TRBJ2-7|few
CASSVRLAGASPYEQYF
TGTGCCAGCAGCGTCCGACTAGCGGGAGCGTCCCCCTACGAGCAGTACTTC
>TRBD1|TRBV4-3|TRBJ1-5|.
CASSPTRGPGQPQHF
TGCGCCAGCAGCCCTACCAGGGGGCCAGGTCAGCCCCAGCATTTT
>TRBD1|TRBV19|TRBJ2-7|few
CASSRGQSYEQYF
TGTGCCAGTAGTAGGGGACAGTCCTACGAGCAGTACTTC
>TRBD2|TRBV10-3|TRBJ2-2|.
CAISETSGSDGELFF
TGTGCCATCAGTGAGACTAGCGGGAGTGACGGGGAGCTGTTTTTT
>TRBD2|TRBV7-2|TRBJ2-7|.
CASSPQRPRGLADASEQYF
TGTGCCAGCAGCCCCCAACGCCCTAGGGGACTAGCGGACGCTTCCGAGCAGTACTTC
>TRBD2|TRBV27|TRBJ2-7|once
CARIAGVDEQYF
TGTGCCAGGATAGCGGGAGTCGACGAGCAGTACTTC
>TRBD1|TRBV19|TRBJ2-7|.
CASSTRDRVYEQYF
TGTGCCAGTAGTACCCGGGACAGAGTGTACGAGCAGTACTTC
>TRBD2|TRBV7-3|TRBJ2-1|.
CASSPGTSGRANEQFF
TGTGCCAGCAGCCCCGGGACTAGCGGGAGGGCCAATGAGCAGTTCTTC
>TRBD1|TRBV7-3|TRBJ2-1|.
CASSPGQGPVNEQFF
TGTGCCAGCAGCCCTGGACAGGGGCCCGTCAATGAGCAGTTCTTC
>.|TRBV4-1|TRBJ1-5|.
CASSQVTTALNSNQPQHF
TGCGCCAGCAGCCAAGTGACGACAGCCCTCAATAGCAATCAGCCCCAGCATTTT
>.|TRBV7-2|TRBJ1-6|.
CASSLDGRLSYNSPLHF
TGTGCCAGCAGCTTAGACGGTCGACTCTCCTATAATTCACCCCTCCACTTT
>TRBD1|TRBV24-1|TRBJ1-2|.
CATSEGQGASYGYTF
TGTGCCACCAGTGAGGGACAGGGGGCAAGCTATGGCTACACCTTC
>TRBD1|TRBV7-8|TRBJ2-2|.
CASSAGAGGSNRAGELFF
TGTGCCAGCAGCGCAGGGGCAGGGGGCTCGAATCGAGCCGGGGAGCTGTTTTTT